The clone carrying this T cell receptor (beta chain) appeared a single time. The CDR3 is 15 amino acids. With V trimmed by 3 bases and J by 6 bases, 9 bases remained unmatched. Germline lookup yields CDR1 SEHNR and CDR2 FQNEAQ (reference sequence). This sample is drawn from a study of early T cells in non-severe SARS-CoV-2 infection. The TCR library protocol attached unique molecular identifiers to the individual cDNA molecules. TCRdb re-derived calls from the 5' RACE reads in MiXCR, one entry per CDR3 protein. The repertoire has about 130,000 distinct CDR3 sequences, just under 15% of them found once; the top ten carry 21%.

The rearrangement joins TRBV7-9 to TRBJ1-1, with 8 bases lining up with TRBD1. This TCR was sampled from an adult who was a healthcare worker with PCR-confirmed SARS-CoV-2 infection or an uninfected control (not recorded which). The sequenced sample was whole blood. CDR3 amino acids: CASSLTGAGRAEAFF. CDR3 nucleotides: TGTGCCAGCAGCTTGACAGGGGCGGGTAGGGCTGAAGCTTTCTTT.